This passage covers 20 T cell receptor beta chains from one sample sequenced in a study of T cell responses to AZD1222 COVID-19 vaccine. The protocol was immunoSEQ multiplex PCR, while the TCRdb copy is restricted to in-frame clones and leaves out a portion. The sample holds 150,000 to 200,000 clones, 85% to 95% seen once. This specimen was peripheral blood, taken on day 0 of AZD1222 vaccination. The receptors were sampled from an adult in good health.

The chain carries TRBV27 and TRBJ2-7; possible D gene TRBD2, 5 bases. The germline V gene has CDR1 MNHEY and CDR2 SMNVEV (reference sequence). CDR3 length equals 15 residues. The V end was cut by 2 bases, the J end by 0 bases, with 11 bases between. The CDR3 here is CASSLEASLSYEQYF. CDR3 coding DNA: TGTGCCAGCAGTTTAGAGGCTAGCCTCTCCTACGAGCAGTACTTC.

This chain joins TRBV14 and TRBJ2-1, with D possibly matching TRBD2 (5 bases). The germline CDR1 and CDR2 sequences are SGHDN and FVKESK. The CDR3 has 14 amino acids. Trimming left V 0 bases short and J 8 bases short, with 11 bases between. The CDR3 DNA follows: TGTGCCAGCAGCCAAGATAGCCTAGCCTATGAGCAGTTCTTC. Amino acids: CASSQDSLAYEQFF.

CDR3 in amino acids: CASSSDRDLNQPQHF. CDR3 nucleotide sequence: TGTGCCAGCAGCTCCGACAGGGATCTCAATCAGCCCCAGCATTTT. The chain has TRBV7-9 and TRBJ1-5; 7 bases align to TRBD1. With V trimmed by 4 bases and J by 3 bases, 6 bases remained unmatched. The germline CDR1 and CDR2 sequences are SEHNR and FQNEAQ (reference sequence). CDR3 length equals 15 residues.

The chain carries TRBV5-4 and TRBJ2-5; D is perhaps TRBD2 (5 bases). The V end was cut by 6 bases, the J end by 7 bases, with 22 bases between. The CDR3 length is 15 residues. CDR1 and CDR2 from the germline V gene are SGHNT and YYREEE (reference sequence). The CDR3 coding sequence is TGTGCCAGCACCACTGAGCTAGCTGGAAGAGGGACCCAGTACTTC. Protein product: CASTTELAGRGTQYF.

This clone came up many times. The chain uses TRBV6-1 and TRBJ1-3; D unclear. Germline V gene sequence: CDR1 MNHNS, CDR2 SASEGT. The CDR3 runs 16 residues. V was trimmed by 1 base and J by 0 bases, leaving 10 bases between them. CDR3 coding DNA: TGTGCCAGCAGTGAAGAGGCAGGCCGCTCTGGAAACACCATATATTTT. Protein sequence: CASSEEAGRSGNTIYF.

The chain carries TRBV7-8 and TRBJ1-3, with D perhaps matching TRBD1 (6 bases). The CDR3 is 16 amino acids. The V gene's germline CDR1 is SGHVS and CDR2 FQNEAQ. V lost 5 bases and J lost 0, with 14 bases in between. The CDR3 DNA reads TGTGCCAGCAGCCACCGGACAGACCGCTCTGGAAACACCATATATTTT. Translating it yields CASSHRTDRSGNTIYF.

This clone occurred once. The V gene is TRBV27, the J gene TRBJ2-7; 7 bases map to TRBD2. The J segment lost 1 base and the V segment lost 5 bases, leaving 5 bases of the junction unmatched. This CDR3 comprises 14 residues. The V gene's germline CDR1 is MNHEY and CDR2 SMNVEV (reference sequence). The DNA of the CDR3 is TGTGCCAGCAGTATCGGGGGGAGGTCCTACGAGCAGTACTTC. Its protein product is CASSIGGRSYEQYF.

The chain has TRBV7-7 and TRBJ2-7; tentative D call: TRBD1 (5 bases). The CDR3 runs to 13 residues. Trimming pared 6 bases from V and 5 bases from J, leaving 14 bases between. In germline, CDR1 is SSHAT, CDR2 FNYEAQ (reference sequence). CDR3: CASSRDWGHEQYF. The DNA for the CDR3 is TGTGCCAGCAGTAGAGACTGGGGCCACGAGCAGTACTTC.

Here the CDR3 reads CAWSVGTEAFF. CDR3 DNA sequence: TGTGCCTGGAGTGTCGGTACTGAAGCTTTCTTT. The rearrangement uses TRBV30 and TRBJ1-1; D gene unclear. The CDR3 runs to 11 residues. V shed 0 bases and J shed 5 bases, with 4 bases lying between them. Germline lookup yields CDR1 GTSNPN and CDR2 SVGIG (reference sequence).

The V gene is TRBV14, the J gene TRBJ2-7; D may match TRBD1 or TRBD2 (5 bases each). CDR1 and CDR2 from the germline V gene are SGHDN and FVKESK. The CDR3 is 14 amino acids. The V end lost 1 base, the J end lost 2 bases, and 9 bases lay between the germline ends. CDR3 region: CASSQALGAYEQYF. DNA of the CDR3: TGTGCCAGCAGCCAAGCATTGGGGGCCTACGAGCAGTACTTC.

The chain is built from TRBV2 and TRBJ2-7, with TRBD2 matching over 10 bases. The J segment lost 7 bases and the V segment lost 2 bases, leaving 11 bases of the junction unmatched. The V gene's germline CDR1 is SNHLY and CDR2 FYNNEI. This CDR3 comprises 16 residues. CDR3 in amino acids: CASSERLAGALGEQYF. DNA of the CDR3: TGTGCCAGCAGTGAACGGCTAGCGGGGGCATTGGGGGAGCAGTACTTC.

The rearrangement links TRBV24-1 to TRBJ1-1; D is undetermined. There are 13 residues in the CDR3. Per germline, CDR1 KGHDR and CDR2 SFDVKD. V was cut by 3 bases and J by 1 base, with 5 bases left in between. The CDR3: CATSDVGNTEAFF. In nucleotides, the CDR3 is TGTGCCACCAGTGATGTGGGGAACACTGAAGCTTTCTTT.

The chain couples TRBV7-2 to TRBJ2-3, with 7 bases lining up with TRBD2. The ends lost 5 bases at V and 11 bases at J; junction bases unmatched: 10. The germline gives CDR1 SGHTA, CDR2 FQGNSA. This CDR3 region has 13 residues. CDR3 coding DNA: TGTGCCAGCAGCCCTGGAAAGCGGGGTGAGCAGTATTTT. Translated, it gives CASSPGKRGEQYF.

The rearrangement links TRBV15 to TRBJ2-7; tentative D call: TRBD2 (5 bases). Germline CDR1 LNHNV, CDR2 YYDKDF (reference sequence). The V end was cut by 8 bases, the J end by 4 bases, with 18 bases between. The CDR3 contains 14 residues. The CDR3 coding sequence is TGTGCCACCGCCCCGGACTCGGGCCGATACGAGCAGTACTTC. Translating it yields CATAPDSGRYEQYF.

The CDR3 DNA is TGTGCCAGTAGTCAGGGGTACACTGAAGCTTTCTTT. Its protein product is CASSQGYTEAFF. This rearrangement joins TRBV19 to TRBJ1-1, with D perhaps matching TRBD1 (6 bases). The CDR3 is 12 residues long. Germline V gene sequence: CDR1 LNHDA, CDR2 SQIVND (reference sequence). With 5 bases removed from V and 3 bases from J, the gap between germline ends came to 7 bases.

The CDR3 sequence: CASSESVSRGDGYTF. DNA for the CDR3: TGCGCCAGCAGTGAGTCGGTATCCAGGGGAGATGGCTACACCTTC. The chain is built from TRBV10-2 and TRBJ1-2, with D tentatively TRBD1 (6 bases). The V gene lost 0 bases and the J gene lost 6 bases, with 14 bases spanning the gap. There are 15 residues in the CDR3. Germline lookup yields CDR1 WSHSY and CDR2 SAAADI.

CDR3 region: CASSVVGGFETDTQYF. The CDR3, as DNA: TGTGCCAGCAGCGTAGTGGGGGGGTTTGAGACAGATACGCAGTATTTT. The V and J genes are TRBV9 and TRBJ2-3, with 7 bases aligning to TRBD2. The CDR3 sequence is 16 residues long. CDR1 and CDR2 from the germline V gene are SGDLS and YYNGEE. The V and J ends lost 0 bases and 3 bases, in that order; junction bases with no gene match: 7. Based on the CDR3 plus reference TRBV9 and TRBJ2-3, the full variable domain is DSGVTQTPKHLITATGQRVTLRCSPRSGDLSVYWYQQSLDQGLQFLIQYYNGEERAKGNILERFSAQQFPDLHSELNLSSLELGDSALYFCASSVVGGFETDTQYFGPGTRLTVL.

V usage is TRBV11-2 and J usage is TRBJ2-1, with TRBD2 as a possible D gene (6 bases). Trimming removed 1 base at V and 10 bases at J, with 17 bases between. The CDR3 has 15 amino acids. Looked up from germline, CDR1 is SGHAT and CDR2 is FQNNGV. The CDR3 spells CASSLVTPSAREQFF. The DNA of the CDR3 is TGTGCCAGCAGCTTAGTAACTCCTAGCGCCCGGGAGCAGTTCTTC.

The V call is TRBV2, the J call TRBJ1-2, with D hard to call. Between the trimmed V and J ends, which lost 5 bases and 3 bases, there was a span of 7 bases. The germline CDR1 and CDR2 sequences are SNHLY and FYNNEI. The CDR3 covers 12 residues. The CDR3 DNA reads as TGTGCCAGCAGTCACCCTGACTATGGCTACACCTTC. Translation: CASSHPDYGYTF.

CDR3 region: CASSAGLVGPDTQYF. The CDR3 DNA is TGTGCCAGCAGTGCGGGACTAGTGGGGCCAGATACGCAGTATTTT. This chain links TRBV2 with TRBJ2-3; 8 bases match TRBD2. There are 15 residues in the CDR3. Germline CDR1 SNHLY, CDR2 FYNNEI. V lost 4 bases, J lost 4 bases, and 7 bases stayed unmatched.